This TCR beta chain was profiled in a study of T-cell reconstitution after alpha-beta-depleted transplantation in children. Study findings and constraints: Several patients had high TCRbeta diversity at day 60; it came from surviving recipient T cells and thymic progenitors. Expanded graft clones, several hundred of them, were reportedly the source of alpha-beta T cells about two months after transplant. T-cell counts and diversity were attributed mostly to newly produced T cells one year after transplant.

The TCRbeta library incorporated unique molecular identifiers. TCRdb re-derived calls from the PCR reads in MiXCR, one entry per CDR3 protein. In the table there are around 76,000 distinct CDR3 sequences, 15% to 20% of which are singletons. This clonotype is medium-sized (0.01 to 0.1%) in the sample. As yet, its antigen is unknown. V was trimmed by 3 bases and J by 6 bases, leaving 15 bases between them. CDR3 length equals 15 residues. Germline V gene sequence: CDR1 MGHDK, CDR2 SYGVNS. Sample: PBMCs, mostly from graft donor cells, taken 360 days after TCRalphabeta/CD19-depleted stem cell transplant. This receptor was taken from a male patient under 10 years old who had a stem cell transplant for acute lymphoblastic leukemia, so the T cells may come from the graft donor. The chain employs TRBV25-1 and TRBJ2-1; possibly TRBD2 for D (5 bases). The CDR3 loop reads CASSDGESHGNEQFF. For the CDR3, the DNA is TGTGCCAGCAGTGATGGGGAGAGCCACGGCAATGAGCAGTTCTTC.